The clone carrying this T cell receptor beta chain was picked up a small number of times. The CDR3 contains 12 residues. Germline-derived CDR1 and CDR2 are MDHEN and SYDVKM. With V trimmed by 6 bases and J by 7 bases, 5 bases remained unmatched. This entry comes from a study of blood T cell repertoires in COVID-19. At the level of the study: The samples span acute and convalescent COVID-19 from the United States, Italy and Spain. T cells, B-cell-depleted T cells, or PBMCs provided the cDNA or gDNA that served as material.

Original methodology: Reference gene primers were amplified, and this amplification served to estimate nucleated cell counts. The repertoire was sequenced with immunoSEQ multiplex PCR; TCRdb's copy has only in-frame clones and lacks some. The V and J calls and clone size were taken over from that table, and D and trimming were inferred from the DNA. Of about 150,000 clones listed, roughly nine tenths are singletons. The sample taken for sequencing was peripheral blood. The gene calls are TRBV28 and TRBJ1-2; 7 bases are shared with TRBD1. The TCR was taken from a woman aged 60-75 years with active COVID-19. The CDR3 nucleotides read TGTGCCAGCAGGATGACAGGGAGTGGCTACACCTTC. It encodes CASRMTGSGYTF.